The next 22 T cell receptor beta chains were all read from a single sample in a study of blood T cell repertoires in COVID-19. This table comes from immunoSEQ multiplex PCR, and its TCRdb copy is limited to in-frame clones, with some not included. The sample holds under 400,000 clones, 87% seen once. The specimen was PBMCs or T cells enriched from blood (not recorded which). These TCRs come from a man aged 35-49 years in a cohort exposed to, infected with or recovered from COVID-19 (not recorded which).

The chain has TRBV27 and TRBJ1-1; D perhaps matches TRBD1 (6 bases). Trimming stripped 3 bases from V and 8 bases from J, with 7 bases between. This CDR3 has 11 amino acids. Per the germline V gene, CDR1 is MNHEY and CDR2 is SMNVEV (reference sequence). The CDR3, as DNA: TGTGCCAGCAGTTTTCAGGGGGAAGCTTTCTTT. Translation: CASSFQGEAFF.

The rearrangement links TRBV15 to TRBJ1-4, with 7 bases fitting TRBD1. CDR3 length: 19 residues. V was clipped by 5 bases and J by 7 bases; unmatched bases: 22. The germline V gene encodes CDR1 LNHNV and CDR2 YYDKDF (reference sequence). As DNA, the CDR3 is TGTGCCACCAGCCGAAGACCGACAGGGTTGGAGACTAGGCGTGAAAAACTGTTTTTT. It translates to CATSRRPTGLETRREKLFF.

This chain connects TRBV3-1 (or the pseudogene TRBV3-2) to TRBJ2-1; possibly TRBD2 for D (7 bases). Germline-derived CDR1 and CDR2 are LGHDT and YNNKEL (reference sequence). The CDR3 covers 14 residues. V was clipped by 10 bases and J by 2 bases, with 15 bases between them. The CDR3 here is CATAGGLAYNEQFF. Written as DNA, the CDR3 is TGTGCCACCGCCGGGGGGCTAGCCTACAATGAGCAGTTCTTC.

This clone turned up a few times. The chain links TRBV12-3 or TRBV12-4 to TRBJ1-4; D uncertain. CDR3 size: 13 residues. The V gene lost 6 bases and the J gene lost 2 bases, with 7 bases spanning the gap. The CDR3 DNA sequence: TGTGCCAGCAGCCGAACTACTAATGAAAAACTGTTTTTT. Amino acid sequence: CASSRTTNEKLFF.

The genes are TRBV5-1 and TRBJ2-3, with 9 nucleotides matching TRBD2. The V and J ends lost 4 bases and 2 bases, in that order; junction bases with no gene match: 8. The CDR3 contains 16 residues. The germline V gene encodes CDR1 SGHRS and CDR2 YFSETQ. CDR3: CASSQGLAPVTDTQYF. The DNA for the CDR3 is TGCGCCAGCAGCCAGGGACTAGCCCCTGTCACAGATACGCAGTATTTT. The entire variable domain, with the rest obtained from reference TRBV5-1 and TRBJ2-3, is as follows: KAGVTQTPRYLIKTRGQQVTLSCSPISGHRSVSWYQQTPGQGLQFLFEYFSETQRNKGNFPGRFSGRQFSNSRSEMNVSTLELGDSALYLCASSQGLAPVTDTQYFGPGTRLTVL.

The gene calls are TRBV5-6 and TRBJ1-4, with a tentative D call TRBD1 (6 bases). V was trimmed by 4 bases and J by 7 bases, leaving 14 bases between them. The CDR3 runs 14 residues. CDR1 SGHDT and CDR2 YYEEEE come from the germline V gene. The CDR3 sequence: CASSRGLEFEKLFF. DNA of the CDR3: TGTGCCAGCAGCAGGGGGTTAGAGTTTGAAAAACTGTTTTTT.

As DNA, the CDR3 is TGCGCCAGCAGCATACAGGGGGCTACCTACAATGAGCAGTTCTTC. Translating it yields CASSIQGATYNEQFF. The V and J genes are TRBV5-1 and TRBJ2-1; 9 nucleotides agree with TRBD1. V lost 4 bases to trimming and J lost 2 bases; unmatched junction nucleotides: 4. Germline V gene data show CDR1 as SGHRS and CDR2 as YFSETQ. The CDR3 is made up of 15 amino acids.

The gene calls are TRBV15 and TRBJ2-1; the match to TRBD2 covers 13 bases. Germline CDR1 LNHNV, CDR2 YYDKDF (reference sequence). This CDR3 spans 16 amino acids. The ends lost 1 base at V and 5 bases at J; junction bases unmatched: 2. In nucleotides, the CDR3 is TGTGCCACCAGCAGAGGACTAGCGGGAGGACACAATGAGCAGTTCTTC. The encoded protein is CATSRGLAGGHNEQFF.

The sample holds one count of this clone. The chain links TRBV6-5 to TRBJ1-5, with 12 bases matching TRBD1. V was clipped by 5 bases and J by 4 bases; unmatched bases: 3. The CDR3 loop spans 15 amino acids. The germline CDR1 and CDR2 sequences are MNHEY and SVGAGI. CDR3 coding DNA: TGTGCCAGCAGTATGGGACAGGGGGCGAATCAGCCCCAGCATTTT. Translation gives CASSMGQGANQPQHF.

The rearrangement links TRBV5-1 to TRBJ2-1; TRBD1 aligns across 7 bases. V gave up 5 bases and J gave up 0 bases; unmatched junction bases: 5. The CDR3 spans 15 residues. Germline CDR1 and CDR2: SGHRS and YFSETQ. CDR3: CASSRTGSSYNEQFF. The CDR3 coding sequence is TGCGCCAGCAGTCGGACAGGTAGCTCCTACAATGAGCAGTTCTTC. Full variable domain (remainder filled in from reference TRBV5-1 and TRBJ2-1): KAGVTQTPRYLIKTRGQQVTLSCSPISGHRSVSWYQQTPGQGLQFLFEYFSETQRNKGNFPGRFSGRQFSNSRSEMNVSTLELGDSALYLCASSRTGSSYNEQFFGPGTRLTVL.

The chain couples TRBV9 to TRBJ2-5; TRBD2 agrees at 9 bases. Trimming at V came to 1 base and at J to 3 bases, leaving 10 bases not matched to a gene. The CDR3 covers 17 residues. Germline V CDR1 and CDR2: SGDLS, YYNGEE. As DNA, the CDR3 is TGTGCCAGCAGCGTACCTTCCGGGACTAGCAGAAAAGAGACCCAGTACTTC. Amino acid sequence: CASSVPSGTSRKETQYF.

This sequence joins TRBV5-4 and TRBJ2-5; 10 positions agree with TRBD1. The CDR3 has 15 amino acids. The V segment lost 4 bases and the J segment 5 bases; nucleotides outside the gene matches: 8. Looked up from germline, CDR1 is SGHNT and CDR2 is YYREEE (reference sequence). CDR3 bases: TGTGCCAGCAGCCCTTCGACAGGGGGCGGGGAGACCCAGTACTTC. It specifies CASSPSTGGGETQYF. Variable domain in full (rest from reference TRBV5-4 and TRBJ2-5): ETGVTQSPTHLIKTRGQQVTLRCSSQSGHNTVSWYQQALGQGPQFIFQYYREEENGRGNFPPRFSGLQFPNYSSELNVNALELDDSALYLCASSPSTGGGETQYFGPGTRLLVL.

Only one count was recorded for this clone. The chain employs TRBV5-1 and TRBJ2-1; D may be TRBD2 (5 bases). Trimming pared 4 bases from V and 9 bases from J, leaving 8 bases between. The length of the CDR3 is 11 residues. Germline CDR1 is SGHRS and CDR2 is YFSETQ. The CDR3 protein is CASSHEGEQFF. The CDR3 DNA follows: TGCGCCAGCAGCCACGAGGGTGAGCAGTTCTTC.

The rearrangement joins TRBV11-2 to TRBJ2-3, with 8 positions matching TRBD2. Looked up from germline, CDR1 is SGHAT and CDR2 is FQNNGV. CDR3 length equals 16 residues. V dropped 4 bases and J dropped 5; count of bases not matched to a gene: 11. CDR3 region: CASSSMGAGVRDTQYF. The CDR3, as DNA: TGTGCCAGCAGCTCTATGGGAGCGGGAGTGAGAGATACGCAGTATTTT.

The chain links TRBV7-2 to TRBJ1-3; D gene unclear. This CDR3 is built from 19 residues. V lost 5 bases and J 2 bases, leaving 25 bases between the germline ends. CDR1 and CDR2 (germline): SGHTA, FQGNSA. CDR3 residues: CASSQNVAPGRSAGNTIYF. CDR3 DNA: TGTGCCAGCAGCCAAAACGTGGCTCCCGGGAGGTCGGCTGGAAACACCATATATTTT. Based on the CDR3 plus reference TRBV7-2 and TRBJ1-3, the full variable domain is GAGVSQSPSNKVTEKGKDVELRCDPISGHTALYWYRQSLGQGLEFLIYFQGNSAPDKSGLPSDRFSAERTGGSVSTLTIQRTQQEDSAVYLCASSQNVAPGRSAGNTIYFGEGSWLTVV.

V and J are TRBV11-2 and TRBJ1-1; D gene ambiguous. CDR1 SGHAT and CDR2 FQNNGV come from the germline V gene. The CDR3 sequence is 14 residues long. V lost 0 bases and J lost 3, with 8 bases in between. For the CDR3, the DNA is TGTGCCAGCAGCTTAGAATCGGGTTACACTGAAGCTTTCTTT. This gives the protein CASSLESGYTEAFF.

J is TRBJ2-5 and V is TRBV3-1 (or the pseudogene TRBV3-2); TRBD2 is a possible D gene (5 bases). Looked up from germline, CDR1 is LGHDT and CDR2 is YNNKEL (reference sequence). Trimming pared 1 base from V and 0 bases from J, leaving 9 bases between. The CDR3 spans 15 residues. The CDR3 region is CASSQVQRNQETQYF. CDR3 nucleotides: TGTGCCAGCAGCCAAGTCCAGCGGAACCAAGAGACCCAGTACTTC.

The chain uses TRBV9 and TRBJ2-1, with 7 nucleotides matching TRBD1. From germline, CDR1 is SGDLS and CDR2 YYNGEE. The CDR3 runs 16 residues. Unmatched junction bases numbered 16, after V lost 5 bases and J lost 8 bases. CDR3 bases: TGTGCCAGCAGAGGAGGCCCCCTAGGGGGCCGGGATGAGCAGTTCTTC. Protein: CASRGGPLGGRDEQFF.

The chain combines TRBV19 with TRBJ2-3, with TRBD2 identical over 12 bases. J lost 2 bases, V lost 5 bases, and 8 bases had no gene match. The length of the CDR3 is 17 residues. Germline loops: CDR1 LNHDA, CDR2 SQIVND (reference sequence). This CDR3 reads CASSSTLAGGPTDTQYF. The CDR3 region has the DNA TGTGCCAGTAGTTCCACCCTAGCGGGAGGGCCCACAGATACGCAGTATTTT.

This clone was counted once. The chain carries TRBV27 and TRBJ1-1, with D uncertain. Trimming removed 1 base at V and 1 base at J, with 7 bases between. CDR1 and CDR2 from the germline V gene are MNHEY and SMNVEV (reference sequence). There are 14 residues in the CDR3. This chain's CDR3 is CASSLFGRNTEAFF. The CDR3 bases are TGTGCCAGCAGTTTATTCGGTAGGAACACTGAAGCTTTCTTT.

The chain carries TRBV14 and TRBJ2-1; maybe TRBD2 (6 bases). V lost 6 bases and J lost 9, with 18 bases in between. Germline CDR1 SGHDN, CDR2 FVKESK. The CDR3 totals 14 residues. The DNA for the CDR3 is TGTGCCAGCAGTTTCAACGTACTAGCTGCTGAGCAGTTCTTC. It yields the protein CASSFNVLAAEQFF.

V gene TRBV5-1 combines with J gene TRBJ1-4; 7 positions agree with TRBD1. Germline CDR1 is SGHRS and CDR2 is YFSETQ. The CDR3 is made up of 14 amino acids. V was pared by 0 bases and J by 7 bases, with 3 bases of the junction left unmatched. CDR3 in DNA: TGCGCCAGCAGCTTGGACAACAGGGGTGAAAAACTGTTTTTT. This encodes CASSLDNRGEKLFF.